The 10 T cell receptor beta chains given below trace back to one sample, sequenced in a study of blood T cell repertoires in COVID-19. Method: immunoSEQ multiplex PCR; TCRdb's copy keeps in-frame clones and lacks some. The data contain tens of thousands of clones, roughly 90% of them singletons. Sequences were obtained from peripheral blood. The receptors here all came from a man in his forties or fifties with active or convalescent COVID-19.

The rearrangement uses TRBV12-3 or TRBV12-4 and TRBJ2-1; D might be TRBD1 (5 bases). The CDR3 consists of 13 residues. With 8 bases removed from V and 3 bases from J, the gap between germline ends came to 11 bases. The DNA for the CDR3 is TGTGCCAGCCGGACACGTATCTACAATGAGCAGTTCTTC. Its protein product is CASRTRIYNEQFF.

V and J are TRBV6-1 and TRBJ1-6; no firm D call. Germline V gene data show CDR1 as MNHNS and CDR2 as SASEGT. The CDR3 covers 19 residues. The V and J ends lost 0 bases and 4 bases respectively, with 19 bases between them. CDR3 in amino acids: CASSEAREARPGYNSPLHF. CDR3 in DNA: TGTGCCAGCAGTGAAGCGCGGGAAGCACGCCCGGGATATAATTCACCCCTCCACTTT.

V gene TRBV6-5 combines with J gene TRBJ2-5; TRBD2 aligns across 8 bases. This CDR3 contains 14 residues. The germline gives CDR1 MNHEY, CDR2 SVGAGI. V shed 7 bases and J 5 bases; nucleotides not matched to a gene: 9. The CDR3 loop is CASNRGGAEETQYF. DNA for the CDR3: TGTGCCAGCAACCGGGGGGGCGCGGAGGAGACCCAGTACTTC.

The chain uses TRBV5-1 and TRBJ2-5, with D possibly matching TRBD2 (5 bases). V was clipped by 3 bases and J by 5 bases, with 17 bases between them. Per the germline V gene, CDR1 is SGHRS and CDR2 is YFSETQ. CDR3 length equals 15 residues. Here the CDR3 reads CASSWGWEPGETQYF. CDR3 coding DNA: TGCGCCAGCAGCTGGGGTTGGGAGCCGGGGGAGACCCAGTACTTC.

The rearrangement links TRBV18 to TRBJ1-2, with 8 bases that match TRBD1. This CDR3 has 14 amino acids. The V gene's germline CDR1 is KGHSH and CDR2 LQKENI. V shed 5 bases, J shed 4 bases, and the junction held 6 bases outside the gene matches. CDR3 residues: CASSAQGAGYGYTF. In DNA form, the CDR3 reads TGTGCCAGCTCAGCCCAGGGGGCAGGCTATGGCTACACCTTC.

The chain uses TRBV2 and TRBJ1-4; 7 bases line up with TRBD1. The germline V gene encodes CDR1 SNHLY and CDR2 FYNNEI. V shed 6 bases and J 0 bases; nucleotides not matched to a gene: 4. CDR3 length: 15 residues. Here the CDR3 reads CASSVGTATNEKLFF. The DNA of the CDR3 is TGTGCCAGCAGCGTTGGGACAGCAACTAATGAAAAACTGTTTTTT. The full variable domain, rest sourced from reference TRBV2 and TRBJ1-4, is EPEVTQTPSHQVTQMGQEVILRCVPISNHLYFYWYRQILGQKVEFLVSFYNNEISEKSEIFDDQFSVERPDGSNFTLKIRSTKLEDSAMYFCASSVGTATNEKLFFGSGTQLSVL.

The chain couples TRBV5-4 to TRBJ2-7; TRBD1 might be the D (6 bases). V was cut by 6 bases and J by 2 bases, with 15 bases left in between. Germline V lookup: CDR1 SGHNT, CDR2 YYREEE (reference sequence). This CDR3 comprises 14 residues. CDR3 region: CASKRGIITYEQYF. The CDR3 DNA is TGTGCCAGCAAAAGGGGGATTATAACCTACGAGCAGTACTTC.

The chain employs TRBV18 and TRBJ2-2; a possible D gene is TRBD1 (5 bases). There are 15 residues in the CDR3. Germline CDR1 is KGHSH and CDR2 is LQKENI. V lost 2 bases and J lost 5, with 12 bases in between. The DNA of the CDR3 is TGTGCCAGCTCACCAATGGGGCCAGGGACCGGGGAGCTGTTTTTT. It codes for CASSPMGPGTGELFF.

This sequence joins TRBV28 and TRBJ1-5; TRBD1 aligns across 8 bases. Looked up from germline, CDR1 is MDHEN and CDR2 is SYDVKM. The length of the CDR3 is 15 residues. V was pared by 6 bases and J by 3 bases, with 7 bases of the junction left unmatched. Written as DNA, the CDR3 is TGTGCCAGCAGGTTTGACAGGGGATCCAATCAGCCCCAGCATTTT. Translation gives CASRFDRGSNQPQHF.

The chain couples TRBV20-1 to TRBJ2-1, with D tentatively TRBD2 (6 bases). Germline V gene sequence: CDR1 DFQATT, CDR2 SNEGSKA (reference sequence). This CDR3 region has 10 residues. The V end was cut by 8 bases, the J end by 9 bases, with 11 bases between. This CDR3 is CSMEEGEQFF. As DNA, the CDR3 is TGCAGTATGGAGGAGGGTGAGCAGTTCTTC.